This T cell receptor (beta chain) was documented in a study of T-cell memory formation after mild COVID-19. Study information: TCR clusters were largely donor specific. Whole-study findings and limits: Pre-infection memory carried some responding clones, suggesting that cross-reactive memory joined.

One entry per CDR3 protein results from TCRdb running MiXCR on the 5' RACE reads. There are under 300,000 distinct CDR3 sequences in the sample; over 8.5% occur only once, and 20% to 25% lies in the top ten. This clonotype was observed a few times. Antigen: not known. Germline CDR1 reads SGHRS; CDR2 reads YFSETQ. Trimming removed 3 bases from V and 0 bases from J; junction bases left unmatched: 3. The CDR3 runs 15 residues. This receptor was taken from a man between 18 and 35 years old who had mild COVID-19 (a few samples of this study predate the infection). Cell type and time point are not known. Sequencing was performed on PBMCs or a T cell subset sorted from them (not recorded which). This chain joins TRBV5-1 and TRBJ1-2; TRBD1 agrees at 9 bases. The CDR3 DNA sequence: TGCGCCAGCAGCTCGGACAGGGGAACTAACTATGGCTACACCTTC. Protein: CASSSDRGTNYGYTF.